This T cell receptor (beta chain) was documented in a study of vaccination and CD4 T cells after COVID-19. Background on the study: Post-COVID draws followed diagnosis by a median around 97 days (range 35 to 161). A median of approximately 75 days (range 14 to 241) separated dose two from the taking of post-vaccine samples.

Cultured CD4+ T cells had their DNA profiled by the Oncomine TCR Beta short-read assay. TCRdb re-called the PCR reads with MiXCR, one entry per CDR3 protein. The data contain 25,000 to 30,000 distinct CDR3 sequences, roughly 40% of them singletons. The V gene's germline CDR1 is MNHNS and CDR2 SASEGT. The CDR3 runs 13 residues. Trimming took off 10 bases at V and 4 bases at J, with 16 bases between the two ends. Details on this clonotype: Antigen unknown.

Time point indicated: late sampling 161 to 241 days after vaccination in a few convalescent patients. As for treatment: roughly 10-day PBMC culture with coronavirus spike peptide pools or control peptides (ViraFEST assay). Negative selection purified CD4+ T cells after about ten days of culture. The chain uses TRBV6-1 and TRBJ1-1; D uncertain. The sequence was obtained from a human donor who had recovered from COVID-19. Here the sequenced sample was CD4+ T cells from blood, cultured in vitro, taken about 7 months after SARS-CoV-2 vaccination. CDR3 DNA: TGTGCCACCACTTGGAGCTCTGGCACTGAAGCTTTCTTT. Its translation is CATTWSSGTEAFF.